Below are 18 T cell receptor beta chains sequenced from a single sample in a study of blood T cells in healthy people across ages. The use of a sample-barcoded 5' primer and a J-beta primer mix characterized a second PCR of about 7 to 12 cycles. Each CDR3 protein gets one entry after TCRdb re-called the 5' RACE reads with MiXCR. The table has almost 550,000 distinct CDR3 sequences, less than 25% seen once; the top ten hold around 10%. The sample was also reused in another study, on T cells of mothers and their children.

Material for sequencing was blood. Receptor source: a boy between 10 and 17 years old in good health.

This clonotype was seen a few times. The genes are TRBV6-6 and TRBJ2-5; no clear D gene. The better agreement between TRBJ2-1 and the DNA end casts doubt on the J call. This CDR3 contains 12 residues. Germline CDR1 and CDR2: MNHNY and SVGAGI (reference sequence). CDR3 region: CASSVEGDEQFF. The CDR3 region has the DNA TGTGCCAGCAGTGTAGAAGGCGATGAGCAGTTCTTC.

CDR3 in amino acids: CSARPKLRQDWTEQYF. The CDR3 DNA is TGCAGTGCTAGGCCGAAGCTCCGACAGGATTGGACCGAGCAGTACTTC. J is TRBJ2-7 and V is TRBV20-1; the D gene is possibly TRBD1 (6 bases). This CDR3 contains 16 residues. CDR1 and CDR2 from the germline V gene are DFQATT and SNEGSKA (reference sequence). The V and J ends lost 3 bases and 6 bases respectively, with 24 bases between them.

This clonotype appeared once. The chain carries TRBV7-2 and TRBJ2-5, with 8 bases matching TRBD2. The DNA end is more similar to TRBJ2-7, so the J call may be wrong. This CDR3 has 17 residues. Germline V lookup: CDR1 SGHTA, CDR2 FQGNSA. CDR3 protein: CASSPIDPLAGLAEQYF. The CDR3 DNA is TGTGCCAGCAGCCCGATAGACCCTTTAGCGGGATTAGCCGAGCAGTACTTC.

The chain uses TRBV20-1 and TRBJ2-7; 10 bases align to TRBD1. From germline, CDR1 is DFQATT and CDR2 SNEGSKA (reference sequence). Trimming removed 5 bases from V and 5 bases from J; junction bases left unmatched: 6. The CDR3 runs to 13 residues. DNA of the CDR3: TGCAGTGCTTCCGGGACAGGGGATGACGAGCAGTACTTC. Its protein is CSASGTGDDEQYF.

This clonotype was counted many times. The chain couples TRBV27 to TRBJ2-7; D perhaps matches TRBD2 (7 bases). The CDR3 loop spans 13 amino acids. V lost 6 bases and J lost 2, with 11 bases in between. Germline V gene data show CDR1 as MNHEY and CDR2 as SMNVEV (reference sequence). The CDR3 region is CASRAGATYEQYF. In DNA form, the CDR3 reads TGTGCCAGCAGGGCGGGGGCCACCTACGAGCAGTACTTC.

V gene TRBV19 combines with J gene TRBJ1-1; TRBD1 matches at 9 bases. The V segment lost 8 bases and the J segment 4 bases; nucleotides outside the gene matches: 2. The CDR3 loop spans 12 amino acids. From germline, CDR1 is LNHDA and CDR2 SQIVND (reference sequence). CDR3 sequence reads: CASGTGTTEAFF. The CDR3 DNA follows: TGTGCCAGTGGGACAGGGACCACTGAAGCTTTCTTT.

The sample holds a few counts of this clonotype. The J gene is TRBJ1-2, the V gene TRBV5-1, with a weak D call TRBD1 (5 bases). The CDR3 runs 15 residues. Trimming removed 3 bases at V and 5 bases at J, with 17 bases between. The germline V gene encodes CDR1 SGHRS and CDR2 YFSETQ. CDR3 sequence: CASSSTGASLYGYTF. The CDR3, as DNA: TGCGCCAGCAGCTCGACCGGGGCCTCCCTATATGGCTACACCTTC.

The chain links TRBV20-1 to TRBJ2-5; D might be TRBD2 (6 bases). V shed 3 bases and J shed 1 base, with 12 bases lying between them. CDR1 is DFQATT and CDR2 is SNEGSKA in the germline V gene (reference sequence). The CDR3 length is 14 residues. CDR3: CSARVRDFQETQYF. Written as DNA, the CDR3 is TGCAGTGCTAGGGTCAGGGACTTCCAAGAGACCCAGTACTTC.

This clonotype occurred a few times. CDR3 in DNA: TGTGCCAGCAGTTCGAGCGGGGGGTTAGACGAGCAGTACTTC. As protein: CASSSSGGLDEQYF. V gene TRBV12-3 or TRBV12-4 combines with J gene TRBJ2-7; 9 bases align to TRBD2. The CDR3 has 14 residues. V lost 4 bases to trimming and J lost 5 bases; unmatched junction nucleotides: 6.

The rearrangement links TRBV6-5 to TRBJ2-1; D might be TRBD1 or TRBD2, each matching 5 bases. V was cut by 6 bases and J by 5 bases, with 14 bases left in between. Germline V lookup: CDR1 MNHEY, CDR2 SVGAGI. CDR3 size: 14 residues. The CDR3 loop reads CASRGVAGNNEQFF. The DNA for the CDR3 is TGTGCCAGCAGGGGAGTAGCAGGGAACAATGAGCAGTTCTTC.

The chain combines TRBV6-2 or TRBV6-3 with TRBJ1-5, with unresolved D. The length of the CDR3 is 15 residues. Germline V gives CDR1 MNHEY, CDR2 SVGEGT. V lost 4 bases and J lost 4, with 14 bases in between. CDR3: CASSFISAVNQPQHF. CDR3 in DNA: TGTGCCAGCAGTTTTATATCGGCAGTAAATCAGCCCCAGCATTTT.

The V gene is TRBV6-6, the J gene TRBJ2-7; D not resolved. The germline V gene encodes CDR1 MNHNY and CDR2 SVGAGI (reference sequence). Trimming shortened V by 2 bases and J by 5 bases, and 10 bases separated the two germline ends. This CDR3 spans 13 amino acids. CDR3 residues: CASSYAANHEQYF. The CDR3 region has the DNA TGTGCCAGCAGTTACGCGGCCAACCACGAGCAGTACTTC.

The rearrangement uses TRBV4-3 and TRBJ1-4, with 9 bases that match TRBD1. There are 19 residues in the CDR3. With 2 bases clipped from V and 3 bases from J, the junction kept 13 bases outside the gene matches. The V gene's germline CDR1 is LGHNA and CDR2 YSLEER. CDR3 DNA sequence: TGCGCCAGCAGCCAACCTAGACAGGGGGTGGTTCTTCCTAATGAAAAACTGTTTTTT. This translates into CASSQPRQGVVLPNEKLFF.

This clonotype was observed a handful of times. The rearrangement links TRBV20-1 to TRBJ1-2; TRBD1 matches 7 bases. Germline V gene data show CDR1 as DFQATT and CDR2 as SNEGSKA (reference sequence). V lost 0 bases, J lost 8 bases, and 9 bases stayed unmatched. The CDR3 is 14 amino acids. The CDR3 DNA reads TGCAGTGCTAGAGAACGGGACAGCCTCCTCGGCTACACCTTC. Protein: CSARERDSLLGYTF.

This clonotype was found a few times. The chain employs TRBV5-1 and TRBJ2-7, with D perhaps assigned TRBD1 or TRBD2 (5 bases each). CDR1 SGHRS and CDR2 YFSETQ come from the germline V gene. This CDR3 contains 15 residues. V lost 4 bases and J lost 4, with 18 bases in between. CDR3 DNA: TGCGCCAGCAGCGTCTTCGGGACCCCCGTTTACGAGCAGTACTTC. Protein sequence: CASSVFGTPVYEQYF.

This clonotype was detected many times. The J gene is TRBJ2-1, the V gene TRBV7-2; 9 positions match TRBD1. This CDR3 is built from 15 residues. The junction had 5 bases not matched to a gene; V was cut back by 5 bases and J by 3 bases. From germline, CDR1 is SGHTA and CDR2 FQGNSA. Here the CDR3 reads CASSPGTGNYNEQFF. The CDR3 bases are TGTGCCAGCAGCCCCGGGACAGGGAACTACAATGAGCAGTTCTTC. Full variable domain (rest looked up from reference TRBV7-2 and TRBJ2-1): GAGVSQSPSNKVTEKGKDVELRCDPISGHTALYWYRQSLGQGLEFLIYFQGNSAPDKSGLPSDRFSAERTGGSVSTLTIQRTQQEDSAVYLCASSPGTGNYNEQFFGPGTRLTVL.

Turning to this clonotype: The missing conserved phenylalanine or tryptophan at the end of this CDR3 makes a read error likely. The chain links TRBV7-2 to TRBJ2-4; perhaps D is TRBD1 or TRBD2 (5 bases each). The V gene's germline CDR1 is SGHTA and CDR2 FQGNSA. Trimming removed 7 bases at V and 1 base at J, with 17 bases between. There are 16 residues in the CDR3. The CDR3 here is CASTEGIPRAKNIQYV. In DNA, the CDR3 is TGTGCCAGCACCGAGGGGATTCCTCGGGCCAAAAACATTCAGTACGTC.

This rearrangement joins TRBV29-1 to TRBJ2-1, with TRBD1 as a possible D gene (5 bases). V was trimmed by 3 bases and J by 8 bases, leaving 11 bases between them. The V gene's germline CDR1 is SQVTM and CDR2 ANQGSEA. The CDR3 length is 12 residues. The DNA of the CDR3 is TGCAGCGTTGACAGGGTAGAGGATGAGCAGTTCTTC. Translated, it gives CSVDRVEDEQFF.